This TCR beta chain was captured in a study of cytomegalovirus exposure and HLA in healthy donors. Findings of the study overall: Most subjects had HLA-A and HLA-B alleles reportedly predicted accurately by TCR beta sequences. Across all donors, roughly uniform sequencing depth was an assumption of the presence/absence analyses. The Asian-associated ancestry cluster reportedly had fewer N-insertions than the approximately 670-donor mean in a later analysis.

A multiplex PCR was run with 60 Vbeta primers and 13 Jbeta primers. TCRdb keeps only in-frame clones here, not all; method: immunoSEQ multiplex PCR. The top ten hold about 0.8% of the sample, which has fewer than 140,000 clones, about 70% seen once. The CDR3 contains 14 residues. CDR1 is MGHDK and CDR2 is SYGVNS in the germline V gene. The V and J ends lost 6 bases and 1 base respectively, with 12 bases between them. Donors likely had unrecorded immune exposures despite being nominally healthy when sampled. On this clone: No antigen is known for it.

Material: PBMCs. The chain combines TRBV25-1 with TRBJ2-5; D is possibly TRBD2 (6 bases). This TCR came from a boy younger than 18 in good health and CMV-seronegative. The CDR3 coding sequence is TGTGCCAGCAGCTTGACTAGGCCCCAAGAGACCCAGTACTTC. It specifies CASSLTRPQETQYF.